The present TCR beta chain was sequenced within a study of cytomegalovirus exposure and HLA in healthy donors. For the study at large: An earlier analysis found 117 million unique TCR beta sequences from about 190 million T cells.

Per germline, CDR1 MDHEN and CDR2 SYDVKM. The CDR3 extends over 14 amino acids. Trimming took off 4 bases at V and 3 bases at J, with 9 bases between the two ends. Note on this clone: What it binds is not known.

Overall study results and limits: TCR beta chains associated with HLA were, in a later analysis, more clonally expanded than equally common others. Later analysis identified a missense DCLRE1C variant that was linked to TCR beta V- and J-gene trimming.

This PCR relied on a set of 60 Vbeta primers and 13 Jbeta primers. Only in-frame clones appear in the TCRdb table, and some are missing; sequencing was by immunoSEQ multiplex PCR. Counted here are about 190,000 clones, about 81% occurring once; the ten biggest clones make up 0.7% to 0.95%. The sample was PBMCs. This clonotype was sampled from a woman in her late teens or twenties in good health and CMV-seronegative. The chain carries TRBV28 and TRBJ2-2, with D possibly TRBD2 on 6 matching bases. Here the CDR3 reads CASSSDYDTGELFF. The CDR3 DNA is TGTGCCAGCAGTTCGGACTACGACACCGGGGAGCTGTTTTTT.